Listed here are 5 T cell receptor beta chains from one sample, sequenced in a study of T cells in Graves' hyperthyroidism and ophthalmopathy. Using RNA transcripts as the source, TCR beta CDR3 regions were amplified. Primed by the HTBI set, a first-round RT-PCR was run on the TCR CDR3. Using its own MiXCR run on the multiplex PCR reads, TCRdb lists one record per CDR3 protein. The sample holds a few hundred thousand distinct CDR3 sequences, 15% to 19% seen once. Sequenced input: blood. Receptors were obtained from a woman aged 25 to 39 with Graves' hyperthyroidism.

This clonotype was detected many times. The J gene is TRBJ1-1, the V gene TRBV6-1; 8 nucleotides line up with TRBD1. Germline CDR1 is MNHNS and CDR2 is SASEGT. The CDR3 is 15 amino acids. J lost 5 bases, V lost 7 bases, and 12 bases had no gene match. The CDR3 loop reads CASTPPQGARTEAFF. The CDR3 bases are TGTGCCAGCACTCCACCCCAGGGGGCGCGGACTGAAGCTTTCTTT.

In its sample, this clonotype was seen a few times. V usage is TRBV20-1 and J usage is TRBJ2-3, with TRBD1 matching 8 bases. Per germline, CDR1 DFQATT and CDR2 SNEGSKA (reference sequence). The ends lost 3 bases at V and 6 bases at J; junction bases unmatched: 11. This CDR3 is built from 15 residues. The chain's CDR3 is CSASKGQVSQDTQYF. CDR3 DNA: TGCAGTGCTAGCAAGGGACAGGTCTCTCAGGATACGCAGTATTTT.

The sample holds many counts of this clonotype. The chain recombines TRBV20-1 with TRBJ2-1, with D perhaps TRBD2 (6 bases). This CDR3 is 15 amino acids long. Trimming stripped 0 bases from V and 4 bases from J, with 13 bases between. Germline V gene lookup returns CDR1 DFQATT and CDR2 SNEGSKA (reference sequence). CDR3 bases: TGCAGTGCTAGAGATCCGGCTAGCGAGTACAATGAGCAGTTCTTC. Protein product: CSARDPASEYNEQFF.

The chain employs TRBV12-3 or TRBV12-4 and TRBJ2-4; a possible D gene is TRBD2 (6 bases). Trimming shortened V by 6 bases and J by 11 bases, and 11 bases separated the two germline ends. The CDR3 extends over 11 amino acids. The CDR3 loop is CASSLGGFQYF. DNA for the CDR3: TGTGCCAGCAGCCTAGGAGGGTTTCAGTACTTC.

This clonotype was detected ten times or more. J is TRBJ1-6 and V is TRBV28; TRBD1 matches at 7 bases. Germline V lookup: CDR1 MDHEN, CDR2 SYDVKM. This CDR3 is 16 amino acids long. With V trimmed by 5 bases and J by 5 bases, 9 bases remained unmatched. CDR3 coding DNA: TGTGCCAGCAGTGTACGAGGGGGCCGGAATAATTCACCCCTCCACTTT. Translated: CASSVRGGRNNSPLHF.